The 3 T cell receptor beta chains below all came from one sample that was sequenced in a study of blood T cell repertoires in COVID-19. Data came from immunoSEQ multiplex PCR; TCRdb stores just in-frame clones and leaves some out. The sample yields some 240,000 clones, approximately 85% seen once. Sequencing input: peripheral blood. The source is a woman aged 70-85 years with COVID-19, enrolled during active disease.

The V call is TRBV5-1, the J call TRBJ2-1; 8 nucleotides align to TRBD2. The J segment lost 0 bases and the V segment lost 1 base, leaving 15 bases of the junction unmatched. Germline CDR1 reads SGHRS; CDR2 reads YFSETQ. The CDR3 has 20 residues. The CDR3 DNA sequence: TGCGCCAGCAGCTTGTTTCTCTCCGGGGGGGCCTCCGGCTCCTACAATGAGCAGTTCTTC. Residues: CASSLFLSGGASGSYNEQFF.

This clone was seen more than once but under ten times. The CDR3 sequence: CSERTADYGYTF. CDR3 coding DNA: TGCAGCGAGCGGACGGCAGACTATGGCTACACCTTC. The V gene is TRBV29-1, the J gene TRBJ1-2; D remains unclear. The V gene lost 7 bases and the J gene lost 3 bases, with 12 bases spanning the gap. CDR1 and CDR2 (germline): SQVTM, ANQGSEA. CDR3 length equals 12 residues. The variable domain in full, with the rest retrieved from reference TRBV29-1 and TRBJ1-2, is SAVISQKPSRDICQRGTSLTIQCQVDSQVTMMFWYRQQPGQSLTLIATANQGSEATYESGFVIDKFPISRPNLTFSTLTVSNMSPEDSSIYLCSERTADYGYTFGSGTRLTVV.

The chain employs TRBV27 and TRBJ2-5, with 9 bases fitting TRBD2. The trim removed 7 bases at V and 4 bases at J, leaving 13 bases unmatched. Germline lookup yields CDR1 MNHEY and CDR2 SMNVEV (reference sequence). The CDR3 has 16 amino acids. As DNA, the CDR3 is TGTGCCAGCAATCCGGAGTGGGCTAGCGGGACAGAGACCCAGTACTTC. This codes for CASNPEWASGTETQYF.